This T cell receptor beta chain came from a study of T-cell memory formation after mild COVID-19 (dated by TCRdb to about 2021). Study-level background: TCR sequence clusters from the two donors were found to be largely donor specific. Longitudinal TCRalpha and TCRbeta repertoire sequencing tracked T-cell clones expanding and contracting after mild COVID-19 in two donors. The cohort comprised two young, previously healthy adult volunteers, one female and one male.

For sequencing, an Illumina NovaSeq 6000 was employed. cDNA libraries for TCRalpha and TCRbeta were prepared by 5'RACE using constant-segment primers, with sample barcodes and unique molecular identifiers added. RNA was extracted from every sample with Trizol reagent. The libraries were amplified in two PCR steps, and the second step added a second sample barcode and Illumina TruSeq adapters. Sequencing of the libraries was done on an Illumina NovaSeq, producing 2 x 150 bp paired-end reads. In the paper's pipeline: Reads were demultiplexed and collapsed into UMI-guided consensus sequences with migec v1.2.7. Using mixcr v2.1.11, UMI consensuses were aligned to TRA and TRB V and J templates and then assembled into clonotypes. A clonotype was counted as expanded or contracted only when both edgeR and NoisET called the clonotype significant, with the noise models trained on biological replicates. For edgeR calls, the cutoffs were a false discovery rate-adjusted p below 0.01 and a log2 fold-change threshold of 1. As an exploratory analysis of dynamics, max-normalized trajectories of the 1000 most abundant clonotypes were examined with PCA combined with hierarchical clustering. Separately sequenced CD4+ and CD8+ repertoires were used to assign the CD4 or CD8 phenotype of responding clones. The raw public data were reprocessed by TCRdb itself: fastp quality trimming at Q25, MiXCR clonotype calling, in-frame beta chains only. When rows share a CDR3 protein, they turn into one entry using the most common DNA and genes. The V and J calls shown here were made by TCRdb, not taken from the authors' results. This sample comprises some 210,000 distinct CDR3 sequences, about 11% of them detected only once. The top ten clones comprise under 3.5% of the sample.

PBMCs were isolated by Ficoll-Paque density gradient centrifugation. Findings and caveats that apply to the study as a whole: The study covered only a couple of mild cases, and larger cohorts including severe cases with pre-infection samples were considered necessary. Contracting CD4+ clones turned up mainly in the CM and EM memory subsets, whereas EMRA was where CD8+ clones were enriched. Clones contracting from day 15 to 85 had balanced CD4/CD8 phenotypes, while a second wave expanding from day 15 to 37 was biased towards CD4+. Some responding clones were found in pre-infection memory, which suggests that pre-existing cross-reactive memory T cells took part in the SARS-CoV-2 response. Whether the second-wave clones peaking on day 37 were SARS-CoV-2 specific was not confirmed.

This clonotype was seen only a few times. The clone's antigen remains unknown. No much larger clonotype is one base removed from it; base qualities were not supplied. Sequenced sample: PBMCs or a T cell subset sorted from them (not recorded which). The receptor was isolated from a man aged 18-30 years who had mild COVID-19 (a few samples of this study predate the infection). The sample titles of this study are shuffled in the database, so cell type and time point are left out; the donor was told from shared clones.

The nucleotide sequence reads TGTGCCACCAGTGACGCCAACCCAGATACGCAGTATTTT. The translation is CATSDANPDTQYF. The chain links TRBV24-1 with TRBJ2-3; too little of a D gene remains to name it. Trimming removed 4 bases from V and 4 bases from J, leaving 8 bases between the germline ends. CDR1 and CDR2, looked up from the germline V gene, are KGHDR and SFDVKD. Measured from the cysteine to the phenylalanine, the CDR3 is 13 residues long. Left in the record is the CDR3 DNA by itself, 39 bases read in frame from the first base.